The 27 T cell receptor beta chains below were found in one sample sequenced in a study of blood T cell repertoires in COVID-19. Clones were sequenced by immunoSEQ multiplex PCR, and TCRdb holds only the in-frame ones, with some missing. The sample consists of about 310,000 clones, about nine tenths of them appearing once. The sequenced sample was PBMCs or T cells enriched from blood (not recorded which). Source of these receptors: a young woman who had recovered from COVID-19.

A note on this clone: Distinct nucleotide sequences in the sample also encode this CDR3. The V call is TRBV7-9, the J call TRBJ1-2; 9 nucleotides line up with TRBD1. This CDR3 is built from 15 residues. Germline CDR1 reads SEHNR; CDR2 reads FQNEAQ (reference sequence). Trimming at V came to 1 base and at J to 0 bases, leaving 0 bases not matched to a gene. The CDR3 region is CASSLGQGANYGYTF. The CDR3 DNA sequence: TGTGCCAGCAGCTTAGGACAGGGGGCTAACTATGGCTACACCTTC. The entire variable domain, with the rest obtained from reference TRBV7-9 and TRBJ1-2, is as follows: DTGVSQNPRHKITKRGQNVTFRCDPISEHNRLYWYRQTLGQGPEFLTYFQNEAQLEKSRLLSDRFSAERPKGSFSTLEIQRTEQGDSAMYLCASSLGQGANYGYTFGSGTRLTVV.

V and J are TRBV14 and TRBJ1-1; unclear D gene. The CDR3 sequence is 17 residues long. Trimming left V 0 bases short and J 0 bases short, with 14 bases between. Germline lookup yields CDR1 SGHDN and CDR2 FVKESK. CDR3 sequence reads: CASSQDLGTHLNTEAFF. Here the CDR3 DNA reads TGTGCCAGCAGCCAAGACTTGGGCACTCACCTGAACACTGAAGCTTTCTTT. The full variable domain, with the rest looked up from reference TRBV14 and TRBJ1-1, is EAGVTQFPSHSVIEKGQTVTLRCDPISGHDNLYWYRRVMGKEIKFLLHFVKESKQDESGMPNNRFLAERTGGTYSTLKVQPAELEDSGVYFCASSQDLGTHLNTEAFFGQGTRLTVV.

The chain has TRBV28 and TRBJ2-5; D perhaps matches TRBD2 (5 bases). V dropped 2 bases and J dropped 3 bases, with 10 bases sitting between them. The CDR3 has 14 residues. CDR1 and CDR2 from the germline V gene are MDHEN and SYDVKM. CDR3 residues: CASSLDGSEETQYF. The CDR3 nucleotides are TGTGCCAGCAGTTTAGACGGTAGCGAAGAGACCCAGTACTTC.

The V gene is TRBV12-3 or TRBV12-4, the J gene TRBJ2-7; no definite D call. The V end lost 6 bases, the J end lost 4 bases, and 7 bases lay between the germline ends. The CDR3 has 11 amino acids. The CDR3 spells CASSTGYEQYF. CDR3 sequence (DNA): TGTGCCAGCAGCACCGGGTACGAGCAGTACTTC.

The V and J genes are TRBV4-3 and TRBJ1-1; D possibly corresponds to TRBD1 (5 bases). The V end lost 1 base, the J end lost 3 bases, and 12 bases lay between the germline ends. CDR1 LGHNA and CDR2 YSLEER come from the germline V gene. This CDR3 has 15 amino acids. The CDR3 bases are TGCGCCAGCAGCCAAGTTCGGGGGAGGGACACTGAAGCTTTCTTT. Protein sequence: CASSQVRGRDTEAFF.

This rearrangement joins TRBV7-9 to TRBJ1-1, with D unclear. This CDR3 has 15 residues. V lost 0 bases and J lost 0, with 8 bases in between. The V gene's germline CDR1 is SEHNR and CDR2 FQNEAQ (reference sequence). As DNA, the CDR3 is TGTGCCAGCAGCTTAGCGGAGCGGCTGAACACTGAAGCTTTCTTT. Translated, it gives CASSLAERLNTEAFF.

The chain recombines TRBV28 with TRBJ2-7; 8 positions agree with TRBD2. This CDR3 has 14 amino acids. Trimming took 7 bases from V and 4 from J; bases not matched to a gene: 9. Germline values: CDR1 MDHEN, CDR2 SYDVKM. This CDR3 is CASTRGGIPYEQYF. For the CDR3, the DNA is TGTGCCAGCACCCGGGGGGGGATACCTTACGAGCAGTACTTC.

The chain carries TRBV11-1 and TRBJ2-1, with 8 nucleotides matching TRBD1. The germline gives CDR1 SGHAT, CDR2 FQDESV (reference sequence). Germline trimming cut 0 bases from V and 5 bases from J; bases unmatched to any gene: 6. The CDR3 sequence is 16 residues long. The CDR3 sequence is CASSLASQGADNEQFF. The CDR3 DNA is TGTGCCAGCAGCTTAGCGTCGCAGGGGGCGGACAATGAGCAGTTCTTC.

This clone was seen many times. The chain couples TRBV10-3 to TRBJ1-6; 8 bases match TRBD1. V trimming: 10 bases; J trimming: 6 bases; junction bases outside the gene matches: 8. The CDR3 totals 14 residues. Germline V CDR1 and CDR2: ENHRY, SYGVKD. CDR3 loop: CATRTGPGNSPLHF. The CDR3 DNA sequence: TGTGCCACCCGGACAGGGCCAGGTAATTCACCCCTCCACTTT.

Comments on this clone: The sample has other DNA sequences that encode this CDR3 too. This sequence joins TRBV5-1 and TRBJ2-3; D gene unclear. The V gene lost 0 bases and the J gene lost 2 bases, with 7 bases spanning the gap. This CDR3 is built from 14 residues. Germline V gives CDR1 SGHRS, CDR2 YFSETQ. The CDR3 is CASSLDQATDTQYF. CDR3 in DNA: TGCGCCAGCAGCTTGGACCAGGCCACAGATACGCAGTATTTT.

The chain is built from TRBV12-3 or TRBV12-4 and TRBJ1-2; no clear D. The CDR3 runs 13 residues. With 1 base removed from V and 4 bases from J, the gap between germline ends came to 7 bases. The CDR3 DNA is TGTGCCAGCAGTTTAGGAGGGTTCTATGGCTACACCTTC. Amino acid sequence: CASSLGGFYGYTF.

CDR3 in amino acids: CACYRGYNEQFF. CDR3 DNA: TGTGCCTGCTATAGAGGCTACAATGAGCAGTTCTTC. The chain has TRBV7-9 and TRBJ2-1, with D uncertain. The CDR3 extends over 12 amino acids. Trimming removed 11 bases at V and 3 bases at J, with 11 bases between. Germline CDR1 and CDR2: SEHNR and FQNEAQ (reference sequence).

This clone is a singleton in its sample. The genes are TRBV18 and TRBJ1-1, with TRBD1 identical over 8 bases. This CDR3 comprises 16 residues. Losses at the gene ends were 5 bases for V and 3 bases for J; bases not matched to a gene: 11. The germline V gene has CDR1 KGHSH and CDR2 LQKENI. CDR3 protein: CASSSTLQGGDTEAFF. Here the CDR3 DNA reads TGTGCCAGCTCATCAACCTTACAGGGGGGGGACACTGAAGCTTTCTTT.

This chain uses TRBV7-2 with TRBJ2-3, with a possible D match to TRBD2 (7 bases). CDR1 is SGHTA, CDR2 FQGNSA, per germline. Trimming removed 5 bases at V and 3 bases at J, with 15 bases between. CDR3 length: 15 residues. CDR3 DNA sequence: TGTGCCAGCAGCGTACAGGGAGGGGGAACAGATACGCAGTATTTT. Amino acids: CASSVQGGGTDTQYF.

V is TRBV4-2 and J is TRBJ1-1, with TRBD1 identical over 11 bases. In germline, CDR1 is LGHNA, CDR2 YNFKEQ. CDR3 length: 16 amino acids. With V trimmed by 2 bases and J by 8 bases, 10 bases remained unmatched. The CDR3 loop reads CASSQKFGQGAPEAFF. CDR3 nucleotide sequence: TGTGCCAGCAGCCAAAAGTTTGGACAGGGGGCTCCAGAAGCTTTCTTT.

J is TRBJ1-1 and V is TRBV7-2; D is possibly TRBD1 (5 bases). The CDR3 extends over 16 amino acids. Trimming took off 2 bases at V and 4 bases at J, with 17 bases between the two ends. Germline V CDR1 and CDR2: SGHTA, FQGNSA. In nucleotides, the CDR3 is TGTGCCAGCAGCTTAACTACCGCAGGGAGGACCACTGAAGCTTTCTTT. Its protein is CASSLTTAGRTTEAFF.

The V gene is TRBV11-2, the J gene TRBJ2-7; 8 nucleotides match TRBD1. The junction had 7 bases not matched to a gene; V was cut back by 1 base and J by 2 bases. The CDR3 is made up of 16 amino acids. Germline V gene sequence: CDR1 SGHAT, CDR2 FQNNGV. CDR3 residues: CASSLVYGQGAYEQYF. The CDR3, as DNA: TGTGCCAGCAGCTTAGTGTATGGACAGGGCGCCTACGAGCAGTACTTC.

In its sample, this clone was seen once. The chain couples TRBV28 to TRBJ1-1; 10 bases fit TRBD1. V shed 3 bases and J 0 bases; nucleotides not matched to a gene: 4. The CDR3 runs to 16 residues. Per germline, CDR1 MDHEN and CDR2 SYDVKM. CDR3 in DNA: TGTGCCAGCAGTTTCCCTGGACAGGGGGTGAACACTGAAGCTTTCTTT. Amino acid sequence: CASSFPGQGVNTEAFF.

DNA for the CDR3: TGCGCCAGCAGTACAGGGGGCCCCCGGGGGCAGTTCTTC. Translation: CASSTGGPRGQFF. The chain is built from TRBV5-1 and TRBJ2-1, with 9 bases fitting TRBD1. J was trimmed by 12 bases and V by 5 bases; bases with no gene match: 9. Germline V gives CDR1 SGHRS, CDR2 YFSETQ. This CDR3 comprises 13 residues.

The chain recombines TRBV6-5 with TRBJ2-2; D is possibly TRBD1 (6 bases). Trimming shortened V by 4 bases and J by 6 bases, and 18 bases separated the two germline ends. Per the germline V gene, CDR1 is MNHEY and CDR2 is SVGAGI. The CDR3 length is 16 residues. The CDR3: CASSFTGLGRSGELFF. CDR3 DNA: TGTGCCAGCAGTTTCACAGGGTTGGGTCGATCCGGGGAGCTGTTTTTT.

The chain joins TRBV3-1 (or the pseudogene TRBV3-2) to TRBJ1-1, with D possibly being TRBD1 (5 bases). Germline V lookup: CDR1 LGHDT, CDR2 YNNKEL (reference sequence). V was trimmed by 3 bases and J by 4 bases, leaving 12 bases between them. The CDR3 covers 14 residues. Written as DNA, the CDR3 is TGTGCCAGCAGCCACCCCCAGGGAGGCACTGAAGCTTTCTTT. Translating gives CASSHPQGGTEAFF.

This chain connects TRBV4-2 to TRBJ2-1; TRBD2 matches 10 bases. The CDR3 has 18 residues. V dropped 0 bases and J dropped 10; count of bases not matched to a gene: 15. CDR1 and CDR2 (germline): LGHNA, YNFKEQ. CDR3 in DNA: TGTGCCAGCAGCCAAGAAATAGCGGGGGGTTCCTACTTAGGGGAGCAGTTCTTC. This gives the protein CASSQEIAGGSYLGEQFF.

The chain uses TRBV7-2 and TRBJ2-5; 7 positions match TRBD2. Trimming took 6 bases from V and 5 from J; bases not matched to a gene: 18. The germline V gene encodes CDR1 SGHTA and CDR2 FQGNSA. The CDR3 runs to 17 residues. The CDR3 protein is CASSLRGPGQGGETQYF. In DNA, the CDR3 is TGTGCCAGCAGTCTCCGAGGTCCAGGGCAGGGAGGGGAGACCCAGTACTTC.

The chain employs TRBV3-1 (or the pseudogene TRBV3-2) and TRBJ2-7, with D hard to call. The CDR3 covers 14 residues. Looked up from germline, CDR1 is LGHDT and CDR2 is YNNKEL (reference sequence). V was pared by 6 bases and J by 5 bases, with 17 bases between. This CDR3 reads CASRKAPGIHEQYF. The DNA of the CDR3 is TGTGCCAGCAGAAAAGCCCCGGGTATCCACGAGCAGTACTTC.

The V and J genes are TRBV7-9 and TRBJ2-7, with 8 bases fitting TRBD2. CDR1 is SEHNR, CDR2 FQNEAQ, per germline (reference sequence). The length of the CDR3 is 14 residues. V lost 3 bases, J lost 9 bases, and 10 bases stayed unmatched. The CDR3 protein is CASSFGGPAGVQYF. Written as DNA, the CDR3 is TGTGCCAGCAGCTTTGGAGGACCAGCGGGGGTGCAGTACTTC.

The chain uses TRBV7-9 and TRBJ2-3; weak D call: TRBD1 (5 bases). Germline-derived CDR1 and CDR2 are SEHNR and FQNEAQ (reference sequence). The length of the CDR3 is 12 residues. V lost 3 bases to trimming and J lost 11 bases, with 12 bases between them. The CDR3 protein is CASSLTTALQYF. The CDR3 nucleotides are TGTGCCAGCAGCTTGACGACAGCTCTGCAGTATTTT.

This chain uses TRBV19 with TRBJ1-5; D may be TRBD1 (6 bases). CDR1 is LNHDA and CDR2 is SQIVND in the germline V gene (reference sequence). V was shortened by 5 bases and J by 5 bases, with 13 bases between the two germline ends. The CDR3 sequence is 14 residues long. This CDR3 reads CASSVQGFHQPQHF. CDR3 DNA: TGTGCCAGTAGTGTACAGGGATTCCATCAGCCCCAGCATTTT.